This TCR beta chain is from a study of cytomegalovirus exposure and HLA in healthy donors. It was with 60 Vbeta and 13 Jbeta primers that the PCR ran. The authors' processing: An analysis that came later counted some 81 million unique TCR beta chains, roughly 11 million shared. Generated by immunoSEQ multiplex PCR, the TCRdb table keeps only in-frame clones and is missing some. Clone size and the V and J calls come from that table; the DNA yielded D and trimming. The sample records about 120,000 clones, around four fifths being singletons. Per the germline V gene, CDR1 is GTSNPN and CDR2 is SVGIG (reference sequence). This CDR3 is 15 amino acids long. The ends were cut back, 8 bases at V and 1 base at J, with 17 bases in the middle.

Sequences were obtained from PBMCs. The V and J genes are TRBV30 and TRBJ2-2, with D maybe TRBD2 (5 bases). This sequence originates from a man younger than 45 in good health and CMV-seropositive. The chain's CDR3 is CAGTGAERNTGELFF. The CDR3 DNA sequence: TGTGCCGGCACTGGAGCGGAAAGGAACACCGGGGAGCTGTTTTTT.